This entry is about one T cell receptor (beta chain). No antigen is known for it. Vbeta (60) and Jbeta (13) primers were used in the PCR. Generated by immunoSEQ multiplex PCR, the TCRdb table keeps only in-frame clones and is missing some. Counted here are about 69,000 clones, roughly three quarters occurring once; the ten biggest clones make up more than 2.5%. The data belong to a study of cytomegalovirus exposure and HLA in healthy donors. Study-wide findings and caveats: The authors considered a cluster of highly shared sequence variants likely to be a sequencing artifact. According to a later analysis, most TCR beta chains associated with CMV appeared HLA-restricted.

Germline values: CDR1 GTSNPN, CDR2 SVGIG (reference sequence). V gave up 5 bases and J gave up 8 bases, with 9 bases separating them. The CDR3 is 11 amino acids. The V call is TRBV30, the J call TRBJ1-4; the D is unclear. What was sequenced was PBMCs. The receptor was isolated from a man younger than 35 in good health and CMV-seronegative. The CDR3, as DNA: TGTGCCTGGGGCATCAGGGAAAAACTGTTTTTT. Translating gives CAWGIREKLFF.